The 7 T cell receptor beta chains reported below all come from one sample, sequenced in a study of OX40 agonist ivuxolimab in advanced cancers. Generated by immunoSEQ multiplex PCR, the TCRdb table keeps only in-frame clones and is missing some. The sample has about 81,000 clones, 70% to 90% seen once. This sample comprised CD4+ or CD8+ T cells sorted from blood, obtained in a trial of the OX40 agonist ivuxolimab. These receptors were collected from an adult with an advanced solid tumor such as melanoma, head and neck, liver or kidney cancer.

The chain joins TRBV14 to TRBJ2-7; D remains ambiguous. CDR1 SGHDN and CDR2 FVKESK come from the germline V gene. Between the trimmed V and J ends, which lost 5 bases and 6 bases, there was a span of 8 bases. The CDR3 consists of 11 residues. The CDR3 DNA sequence: TGTGCCAGCAGCGACACAGTCGAGCAGTACTTC. This gives the protein CASSDTVEQYF.

The chain employs TRBV6-5 and TRBJ1-3; no clear D. V was cut by 8 bases and J by 2 bases, with 7 bases left in between. CDR1 and CDR2 from the germline V gene are MNHEY and SVGAGI. The length of the CDR3 is 12 residues. The CDR3: CASGKTGNTIYF. The CDR3 nucleotides are TGTGCCAGCGGGAAGACTGGAAACACCATATATTTT.

This clone was detected only a few times. The V and J genes are TRBV5-1 and TRBJ1-1, with unresolved D. V gave up 2 bases and J gave up 1 base, with 6 bases separating them. Germline CDR1 is SGHRS and CDR2 is YFSETQ. This CDR3 spans 13 amino acids. The CDR3 protein is CASSLNENTEAFF. The DNA of the CDR3 is TGCGCCAGCAGCTTAAACGAGAACACTGAAGCTTTCTTT.

DNA of the CDR3: TGTGCCAGCAGCTTAGGTGGTCAGCCCCAGCATTTT. Encoded protein: CASSLGGQPQHF. The genes are TRBV7-9 and TRBJ1-5, with no clear D. Trimming removed 1 base from V and 6 bases from J, with 4 bases in between. The length of the CDR3 is 12 residues. Germline V gene lookup returns CDR1 SEHNR and CDR2 FQNEAQ (reference sequence). The full variable domain, in which reference TRBV7-9 and TRBJ1-5 provide the parts outside the CDR3, is DTGVSQNPRHKITKRGQNVTFRCDPISEHNRLYWYRQTLGQGPEFLTYFQNEAQLEKSRLLSDRFSAERPKGSFSTLEIQRTEQGDSAMYLCASSLGGQPQHFGDGTRLSIL.

The chain has TRBV11-2 and TRBJ1-2; a possible D gene is TRBD1 (5 bases). The germline gives CDR1 SGHAT, CDR2 FQNNGV. CDR3 size: 14 residues. The germline V and J ends were trimmed by 5 bases and 7 bases, with 17 bases remaining between them. The CDR3: CASSDQAGLVGYTF. The CDR3 DNA follows: TGTGCCAGCAGCGACCAGGCAGGGTTGGTTGGCTACACCTTC.

CDR3 nucleotides: TGTGCCAGTAGTTTCCGGGGGGGTGAAGCTTTCTTT. Its protein is CASSFRGGEAFF. The chain carries TRBV19 and TRBJ1-1; possibly TRBD1 for D (5 bases). Trimming cost V 5 bases and J 7 bases, with 11 bases left between them. CDR1 is LNHDA and CDR2 is SQIVND in the germline V gene (reference sequence). The CDR3 loop spans 12 amino acids.

This clone is a singleton in its sample. The chain links TRBV11-2 to TRBJ1-4; no clear D. Germline V CDR1 and CDR2: SGHAT, FQNNGV. CDR3 size: 17 residues. The germline V and J ends were trimmed by 0 bases and 3 bases, with 14 bases remaining between them. The CDR3 loop reads CASSLDRRLIANEKLFF. For the CDR3, the DNA is TGTGCCAGCAGCTTAGACAGGAGGCTTATTGCTAATGAAAAACTGTTTTTT.